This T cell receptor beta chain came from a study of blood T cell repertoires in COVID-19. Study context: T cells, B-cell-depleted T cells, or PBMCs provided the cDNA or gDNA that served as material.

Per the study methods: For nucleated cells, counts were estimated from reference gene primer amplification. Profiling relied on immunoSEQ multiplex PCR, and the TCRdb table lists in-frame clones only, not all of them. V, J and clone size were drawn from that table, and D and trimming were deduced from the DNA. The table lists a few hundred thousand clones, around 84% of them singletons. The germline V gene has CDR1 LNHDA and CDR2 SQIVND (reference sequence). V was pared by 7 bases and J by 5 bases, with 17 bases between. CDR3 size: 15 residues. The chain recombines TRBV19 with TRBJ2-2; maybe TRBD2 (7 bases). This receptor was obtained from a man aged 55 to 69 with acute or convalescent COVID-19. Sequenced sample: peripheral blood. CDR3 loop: CASKLGGAATGELFF. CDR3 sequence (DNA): TGTGCCAGTAAGCTAGGGGGGGCCGCGACCGGGGAGCTGTTTTTT. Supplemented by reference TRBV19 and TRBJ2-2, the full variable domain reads DGGITQSPKYLFRKEGQNVTLSCEQNLNHDAMYWYRQDPGQGLRLIYYSQIVNDFQKGDIAEGYSVSREKKESFPLTVTSAQKNPTAFYLCASKLGGAATGELFFGEGSRLTVL.